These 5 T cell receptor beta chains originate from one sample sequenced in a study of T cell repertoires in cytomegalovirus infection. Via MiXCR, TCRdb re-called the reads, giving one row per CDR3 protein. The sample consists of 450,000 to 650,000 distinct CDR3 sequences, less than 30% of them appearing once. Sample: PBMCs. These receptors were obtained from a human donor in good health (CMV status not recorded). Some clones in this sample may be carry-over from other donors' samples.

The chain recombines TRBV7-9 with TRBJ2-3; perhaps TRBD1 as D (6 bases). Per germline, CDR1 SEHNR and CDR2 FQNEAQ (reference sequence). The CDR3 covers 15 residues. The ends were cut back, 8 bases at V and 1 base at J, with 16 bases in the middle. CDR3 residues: CASRKTGSGTDTQYF. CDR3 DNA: TGTGCCAGCCGGAAAACAGGGAGTGGCACAGATACGCAGTATTTT.

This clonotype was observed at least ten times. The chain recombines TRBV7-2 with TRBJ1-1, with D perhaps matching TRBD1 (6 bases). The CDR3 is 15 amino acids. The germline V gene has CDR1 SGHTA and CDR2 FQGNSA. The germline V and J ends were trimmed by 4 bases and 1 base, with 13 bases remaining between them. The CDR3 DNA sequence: TGTGCCAGCAGCTACGTGGACAGAACGAACACTGAAGCTTTCTTT. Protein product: CASSYVDRTNTEAFF.

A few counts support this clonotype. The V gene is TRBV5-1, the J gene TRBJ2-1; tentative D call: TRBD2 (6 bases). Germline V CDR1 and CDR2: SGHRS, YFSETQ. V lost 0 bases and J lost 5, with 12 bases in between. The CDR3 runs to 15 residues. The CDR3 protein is CASSLVGRTDNEQFF. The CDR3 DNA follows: TGCGCCAGCAGCTTGGTAGGGAGGACTGACAATGAGCAGTTCTTC.

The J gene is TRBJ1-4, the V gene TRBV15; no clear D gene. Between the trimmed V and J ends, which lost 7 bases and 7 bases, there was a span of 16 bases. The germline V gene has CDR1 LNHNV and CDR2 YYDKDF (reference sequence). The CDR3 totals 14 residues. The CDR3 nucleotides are TGTGCCACCAAGTCCGGGTTCTCGACTGAAAAACTGTTTTTT. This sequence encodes CATKSGFSTEKLFF. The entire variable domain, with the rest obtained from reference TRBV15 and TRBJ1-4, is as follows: DAMVIQNPRYQVTQFGKPVTLSCSQTLNHNVMYWYQQKSSQAPKLLFHYYDKDFNNEADTPDNFQSRRPNTSFCFLDIRSPGLGDTAMYLCATKSGFSTEKLFFGSGTQLSVL.

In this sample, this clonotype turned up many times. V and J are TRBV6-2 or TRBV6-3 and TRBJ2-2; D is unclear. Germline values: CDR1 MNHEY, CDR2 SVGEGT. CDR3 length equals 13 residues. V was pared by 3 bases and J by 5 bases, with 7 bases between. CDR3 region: CASSYQSTGELFF. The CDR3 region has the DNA TGTGCCAGCAGTTATCAATCTACCGGGGAGCTGTTTTTT.